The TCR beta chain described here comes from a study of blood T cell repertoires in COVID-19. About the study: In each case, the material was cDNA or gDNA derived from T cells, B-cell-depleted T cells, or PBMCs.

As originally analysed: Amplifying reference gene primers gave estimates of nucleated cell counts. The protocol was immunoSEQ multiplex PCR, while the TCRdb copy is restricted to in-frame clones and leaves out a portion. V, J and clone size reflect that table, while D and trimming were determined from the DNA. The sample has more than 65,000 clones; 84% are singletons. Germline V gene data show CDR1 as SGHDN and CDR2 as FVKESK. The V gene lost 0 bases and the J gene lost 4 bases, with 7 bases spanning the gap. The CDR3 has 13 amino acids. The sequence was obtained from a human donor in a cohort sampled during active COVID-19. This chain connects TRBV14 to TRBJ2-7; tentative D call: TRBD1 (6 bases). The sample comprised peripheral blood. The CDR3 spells CASSQDQGYEQYF. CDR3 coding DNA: TGTGCCAGCAGCCAAGATCAGGGGTACGAGCAGTACTTC.